This T cell receptor beta chain emerged from a study of vaccination and CD4 T cells after COVID-19. At the level of the study: Overlapping peptides of the spike proteins of SARS-CoV-2, HCoV-NL63, HCoV-OC43 and HCoV-229E were used for cell stimulation.

Worth noting for this clonotype: The antigen remains unidentified.

Germline V gene sequence: CDR1 LGHNA, CDR2 YNFKEQ. The CDR3 contains 16 residues. V shed 4 bases and J 10 bases; nucleotides not matched to a gene: 16. Cultured CD4+ T-cell DNA underwent Oncomine TCR Beta short-read sequencing. Cultured CD4+ T cells yielded the extracted genomic DNA. TCRdb passed the PCR reads through MiXCR, listing each CDR3 protein once. Of approximately 17,000 distinct CDR3 sequences listed, around half were seen once; the top ten hold approximately 19%. As to treatment: approximately 9-day PBMC culture with coronavirus spike peptide pools or control peptides (ViraFEST assay). ViraFEST stimulated the growth of antigen-specific T cells using peptide pools and subsequently profiled their TCRs by sequencing. Scientists separated out CD4+ T cells through negative selection following 10 days in culture.

The sample in question was CD4+ T cells from blood, cultured in vitro, obtained before SARS-CoV-2 vaccination. The TCR comes from a human donor who had recovered from COVID-19. The chain employs TRBV4-2 and TRBJ2-1, with 7 positions matching TRBD2. CDR3 residues: CASSLVSPGGTEEQFF. CDR3 bases: TGTGCCAGCAGCCTAGTTTCCCCGGGAGGTACCGAGGAGCAGTTCTTC.